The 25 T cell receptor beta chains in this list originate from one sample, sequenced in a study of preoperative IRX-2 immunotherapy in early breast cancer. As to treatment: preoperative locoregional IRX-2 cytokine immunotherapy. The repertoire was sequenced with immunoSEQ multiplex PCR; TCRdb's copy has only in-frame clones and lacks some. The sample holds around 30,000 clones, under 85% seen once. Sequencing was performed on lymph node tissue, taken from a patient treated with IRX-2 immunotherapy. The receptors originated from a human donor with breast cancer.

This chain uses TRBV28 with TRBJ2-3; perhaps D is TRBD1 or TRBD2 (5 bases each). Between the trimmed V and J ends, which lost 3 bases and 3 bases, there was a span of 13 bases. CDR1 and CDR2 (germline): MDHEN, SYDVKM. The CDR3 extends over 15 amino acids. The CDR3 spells CASSLGRLTTDTQYF. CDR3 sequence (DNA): TGTGCCAGCAGTTTGGGACGGCTCACGACAGATACGCAGTATTTT.

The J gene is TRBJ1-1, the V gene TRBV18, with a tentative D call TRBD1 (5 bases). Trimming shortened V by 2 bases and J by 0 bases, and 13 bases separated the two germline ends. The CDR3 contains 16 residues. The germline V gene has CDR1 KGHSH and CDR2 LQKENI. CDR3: CASSPGTFLMNTEAFF. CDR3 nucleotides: TGTGCCAGCTCACCAGGGACCTTCCTCATGAACACTGAAGCTTTCTTT.

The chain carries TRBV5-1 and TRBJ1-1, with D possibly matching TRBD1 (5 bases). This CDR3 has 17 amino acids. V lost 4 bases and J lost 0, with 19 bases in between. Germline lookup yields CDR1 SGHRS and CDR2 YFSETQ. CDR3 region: CASSQSSLGGVNTEAFF. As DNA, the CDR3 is TGCGCCAGCAGCCAGAGCTCCCTTGGGGGGGTGAACACTGAAGCTTTCTTT.

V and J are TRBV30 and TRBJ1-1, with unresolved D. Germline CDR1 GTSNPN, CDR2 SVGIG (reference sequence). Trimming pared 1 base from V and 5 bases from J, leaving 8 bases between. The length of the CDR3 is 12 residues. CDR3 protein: CAWSARGTEAFF. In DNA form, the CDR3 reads TGTGCCTGGAGTGCACGAGGGACTGAAGCTTTCTTT.

CDR3 bases: TGTGCCAGCAGTTTGGGACATCCTACCGGGGAGCTGTTTTTT. This encodes CASSLGHPTGELFF. This rearrangement joins TRBV28 to TRBJ2-2, with TRBD1 as a possible D gene (6 bases). Germline V gives CDR1 MDHEN, CDR2 SYDVKM. The V end was cut by 3 bases, the J end by 5 bases, with 10 bases between. The CDR3 runs to 14 residues.

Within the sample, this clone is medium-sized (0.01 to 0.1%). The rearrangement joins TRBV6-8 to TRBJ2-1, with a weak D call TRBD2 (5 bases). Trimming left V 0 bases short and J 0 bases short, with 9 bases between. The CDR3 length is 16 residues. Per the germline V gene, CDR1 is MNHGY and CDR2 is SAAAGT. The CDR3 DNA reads TGTGCCAGCAGTTACTCGGAAGGGAGCTCCTACAATGAGCAGTTCTTC. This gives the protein CASSYSEGSSYNEQFF.

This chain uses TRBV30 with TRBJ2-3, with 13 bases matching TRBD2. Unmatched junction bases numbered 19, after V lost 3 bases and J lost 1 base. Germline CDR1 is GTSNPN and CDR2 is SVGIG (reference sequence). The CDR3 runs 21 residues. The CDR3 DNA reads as TGTGCCTGGAGAGGGGACAGGGTTAGGACTAGCGGGGGCCTCGGCACAGATACGCAGTATTTT. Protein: CAWRGDRVRTSGGLGTDTQYF.

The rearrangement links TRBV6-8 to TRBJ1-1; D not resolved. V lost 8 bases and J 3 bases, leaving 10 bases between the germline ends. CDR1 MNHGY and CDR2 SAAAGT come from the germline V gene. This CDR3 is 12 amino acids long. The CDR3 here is CASSGDYTEAFF. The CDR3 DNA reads TGTGCCAGCTCAGGAGACTACACTGAAGCTTTCTTT.

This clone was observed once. The chain's CDR3 is CASSLVVGGQETQYF. CDR3 nucleotide sequence: TGTGCCAGCAGCTTAGTGGTCGGGGGGCAAGAGACCCAGTACTTC. The genes are TRBV7-5 and TRBJ2-5; the D call of TRBD2 is as the table states it, not checked on the DNA. TRBV7-5 is listed as a pseudogene. The CDR3 is made up of 15 amino acids.

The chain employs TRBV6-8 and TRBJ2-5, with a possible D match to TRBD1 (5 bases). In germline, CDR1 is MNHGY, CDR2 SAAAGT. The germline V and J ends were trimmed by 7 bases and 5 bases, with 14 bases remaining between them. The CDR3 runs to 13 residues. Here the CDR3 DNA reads TGTGCCAGCACCAAGACGGACATCGAGACCCAGTACTTC. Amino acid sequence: CASTKTDIETQYF.

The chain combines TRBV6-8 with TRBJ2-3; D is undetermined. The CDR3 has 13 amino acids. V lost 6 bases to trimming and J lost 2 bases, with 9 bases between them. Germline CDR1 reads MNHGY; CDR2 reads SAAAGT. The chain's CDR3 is CASRVTATDTQYF. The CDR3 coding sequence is TGTGCCAGCAGAGTGACCGCCACAGATACGCAGTATTTT.

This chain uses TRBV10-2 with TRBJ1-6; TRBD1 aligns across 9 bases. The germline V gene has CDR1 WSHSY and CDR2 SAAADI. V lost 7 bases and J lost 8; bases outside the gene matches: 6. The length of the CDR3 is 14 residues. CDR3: CASKAGTGYSPLHF. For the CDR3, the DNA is TGCGCCAGCAAGGCCGGGACAGGGTATTCACCCCTCCACTTT.

Here the CDR3 reads CAAQKGDSLNEQFF. CDR3 DNA sequence: TGTGCCGCACAGAAGGGGGACAGTCTAAATGAGCAGTTCTTC. The genes are TRBV15 and TRBJ2-1; the match to TRBD1 covers 7 bases. The J segment lost 7 bases and the V segment lost 11 bases, leaving 14 bases of the junction unmatched. There are 14 residues in the CDR3. CDR1 and CDR2 from the germline V gene are LNHNV and YYDKDF (reference sequence).

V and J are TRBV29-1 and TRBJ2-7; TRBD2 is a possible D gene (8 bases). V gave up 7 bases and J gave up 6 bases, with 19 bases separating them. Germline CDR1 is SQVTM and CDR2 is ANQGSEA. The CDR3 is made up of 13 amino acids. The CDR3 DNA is TGCAGCGCCTTTAGCGGGGACAGTTCCGAGCAGTACTTC. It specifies CSAFSGDSSEQYF.

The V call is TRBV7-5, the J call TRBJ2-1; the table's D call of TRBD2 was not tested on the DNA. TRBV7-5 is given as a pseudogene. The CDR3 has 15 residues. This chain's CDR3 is CASSLFERGRGEQFF. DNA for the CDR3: TGTGCCAGCAGCTTATTTGAGCGGGGGAGGGGTGAGCAGTTCTTC.

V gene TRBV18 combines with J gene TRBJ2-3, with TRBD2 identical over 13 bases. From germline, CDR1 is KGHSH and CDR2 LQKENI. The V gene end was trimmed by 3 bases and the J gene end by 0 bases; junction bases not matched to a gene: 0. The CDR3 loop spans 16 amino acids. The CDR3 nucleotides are TGTGCCAGCTCACCGGGACTAGCGGGAAGCACAGATACGCAGTATTTT. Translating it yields CASSPGLAGSTDTQYF.

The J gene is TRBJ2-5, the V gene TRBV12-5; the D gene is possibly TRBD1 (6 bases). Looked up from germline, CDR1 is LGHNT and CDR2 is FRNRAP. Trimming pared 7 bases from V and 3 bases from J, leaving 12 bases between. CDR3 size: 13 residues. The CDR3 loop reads CASALQGKETQYF. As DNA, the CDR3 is TGTGCTAGTGCCCTGCAGGGGAAAGAGACCCAGTACTTC.

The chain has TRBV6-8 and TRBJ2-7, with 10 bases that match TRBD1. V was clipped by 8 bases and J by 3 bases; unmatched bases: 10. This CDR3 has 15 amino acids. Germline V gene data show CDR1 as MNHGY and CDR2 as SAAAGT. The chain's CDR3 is CASGSWGTGVYEQYF. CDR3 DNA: TGTGCCAGCGGGTCTTGGGGGACAGGGGTCTACGAGCAGTACTTC.

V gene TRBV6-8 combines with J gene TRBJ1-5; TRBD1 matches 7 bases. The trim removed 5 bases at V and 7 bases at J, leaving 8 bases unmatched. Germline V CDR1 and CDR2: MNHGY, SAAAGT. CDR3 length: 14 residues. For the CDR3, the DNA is TGTGCCAGCAGTCTAACAGGGGCAAGGCAGCCCCAGCATTTT. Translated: CASSLTGARQPQHF.

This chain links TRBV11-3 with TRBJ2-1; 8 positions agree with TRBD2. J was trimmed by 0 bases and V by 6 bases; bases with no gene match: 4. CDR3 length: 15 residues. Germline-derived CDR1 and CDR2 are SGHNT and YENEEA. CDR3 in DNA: TGTGCCAGCAGGCGCGGGGGGTACTCCTACAATGAGCAGTTCTTC. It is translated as CASRRGGYSYNEQFF.

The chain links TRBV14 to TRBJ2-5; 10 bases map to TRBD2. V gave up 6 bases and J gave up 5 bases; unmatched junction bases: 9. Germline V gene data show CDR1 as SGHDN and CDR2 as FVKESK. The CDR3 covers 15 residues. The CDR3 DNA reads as TGTGCCAGCAGACTGGCTAGCGGGAGTATGGAGACCCAGTACTTC. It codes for CASRLASGSMETQYF.

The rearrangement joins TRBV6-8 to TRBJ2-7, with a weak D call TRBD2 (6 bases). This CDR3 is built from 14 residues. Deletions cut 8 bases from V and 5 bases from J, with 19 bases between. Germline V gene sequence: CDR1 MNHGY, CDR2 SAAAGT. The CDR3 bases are TGTGCCAGCGAGAGGGCGGGGATACCCGACGAGCAGTACTTC. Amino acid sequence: CASERAGIPDEQYF.

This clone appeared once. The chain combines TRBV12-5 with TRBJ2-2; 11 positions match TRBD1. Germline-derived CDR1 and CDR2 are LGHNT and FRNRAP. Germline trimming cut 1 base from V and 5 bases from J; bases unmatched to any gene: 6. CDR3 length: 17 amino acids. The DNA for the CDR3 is TGTGCTAGTGGTTTGGGCTTGGACAGGGGGCTTACCGGGGAGCTGTTTTTT. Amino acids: CASGLGLDRGLTGELFF. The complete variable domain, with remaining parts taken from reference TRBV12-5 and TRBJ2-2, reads DARVTQTPRHKVTEMGQEVTMRCQPILGHNTVFWYRQTMMQGLELLAYFRNRAPLDDSGMPKDRFSAEMPDATLATLKIQPSEPRDSAVYFCASGLGLDRGLTGELFFGEGSRLTVL.

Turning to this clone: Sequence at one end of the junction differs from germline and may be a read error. Here the CDR3 reads CASSIPFPLDRTNYKQYF. For the CDR3, the DNA is TGTGCCAGTAGTATACCGTTCCCCCTGGACAGGACAAACTACAAGCAGTACTTC. This sequence joins TRBV19 and TRBJ2-7, with 7 positions matching TRBD1. Germline CDR1 and CDR2: LNHDA and SQIVND (reference sequence). CDR3 size: 18 residues.

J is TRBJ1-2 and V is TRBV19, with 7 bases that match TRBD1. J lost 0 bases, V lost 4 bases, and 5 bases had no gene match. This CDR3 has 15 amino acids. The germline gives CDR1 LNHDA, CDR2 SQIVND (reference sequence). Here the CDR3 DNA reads TGTGCCAGTAGTAGGGGACAGCAAGCTAACTATGGCTACACCTTC. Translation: CASSRGQQANYGYTF.